The 3 T cell receptor beta chains below were found in one sample sequenced in a study of T cells expressing NK-cell markers. TCRdb re-called the 5' RACE reads and shows each CDR3 protein once, DNA omitted. The sample totals 400,000 to 550,000 distinct CDR3 sequences. Sequenced input: blood T cells: a sorted CD56 or NKG2C T cell subset, CD4+ or CD8+ T cells, or bulk PBMC T cells (not recorded which). These receptors came from a woman between 18 and 75 years old in good health.

The CDR3 protein is CASSPVEGGGRTEAFF. This chain connects TRBV3-1 to TRBJ1-1; lacking DNA, the TRBD1 call made by TCRdb goes unchecked. Germline V gene lookup returns CDR1 LGHDT and CDR2 YNNKEL (reference sequence). The length of the CDR3 is 16 residues.

The chain joins TRBV20-1 to TRBJ2-5. Germline values: CDR1 DFQATT, CDR2 SNEGSKA (reference sequence). The length of the CDR3 is 11 residues. CDR3 residues: CSALAVETQYF.

V is TRBV5-6 and J is TRBJ2-4. CDR1 SGHDT and CDR2 YYEEEE come from the germline V gene. This CDR3 region has 13 residues. CDR3 protein: CASSFTASNIQYF.